This T cell receptor beta chain is drawn from a study of T-cell memory formation after mild COVID-19. TCRdb reprocessed the 5' RACE reads via MiXCR and lists one record per CDR3 protein. The sample records over 450,000 distinct CDR3 sequences, roughly 20% being singletons. With 3 bases removed from V and 4 bases from J, the gap between germline ends came to 20 bases. CDR1 is SGHRS, CDR2 YFSETQ, per germline. The CDR3 spans 16 residues. The origin of this receptor is an adult woman who had mild COVID-19 (a few samples of this study predate the infection). Cell type and time point are not known. The J gene is TRBJ2-7, the V gene TRBV5-1; perhaps D is TRBD1 or TRBD2 (5 bases each). The sample was PBMCs or a T cell subset sorted from them (not recorded which). CDR3 sequence: CASSYRGPTEGYEQYF. The CDR3 DNA reads TGCGCCAGCAGCTACCGGGGACCTACAGAGGGGTACGAGCAGTACTTC.